A selection of T cell receptor beta chains follows, all from one sample in a study of T cell changes during pregnancy in multiple sclerosis. The method was immunoSEQ multiplex PCR; TCRdb's version includes in-frame clones alone and lacks a portion of them. Counted here are tens of thousands of clones, about 96% occurring once; the ten biggest clones make up more than 0.95%. Source: peripheral blood, taken in the second trimester of pregnancy. The receptors were sampled from a female donor with multiple sclerosis, enrolled in a pregnancy study. The CDR3 runs from the conserved cysteine through the conserved F or W. Each record gives: D gene, CDR3 length, clone size, J gene, V gene, CDR3 protein, CDR3 DNA. D genes are given only for firm matches. A clone size is listed for some rows: how often the clone was seen (once, few, many), or a class if it is expanded.

D gene: .; CDR3 length: 14; clone size: .; J gene: TRBJ1-5; V gene: TRBV19; CDR3 protein: CASSIVSRNQPQHF; CDR3 DNA: TGTGCCAGTAGTATAGTATCGCGTAATCAGCCCCAGCATTTT
D gene: TRBD1; CDR3 length: 16; clone size: .; J gene: TRBJ1-1; V gene: TRBV25-1; CDR3 protein: CASSELTDRGLDEAFF; CDR3 DNA: TGTGCCAGCAGTGAATTAACGGACAGGGGGCTCGATGAAGCTTTCTTT
D gene: TRBD1; CDR3 length: 16; clone size: .; J gene: TRBJ1-4; V gene: TRBV4-1; CDR3 protein: CASTRDRDRAYEKLFF; CDR3 DNA: TGCGCCAGCACGCGTGACCGGGACAGGGCCTATGAAAAACTGTTTTTT
D gene: TRBD2; CDR3 length: 15; clone size: .; J gene: TRBJ2-1; V gene: TRBV9; CDR3 protein: CASSVRGDSYNEQFF; CDR3 DNA: TGTGCCAGCAGCGTACGGGGGGACTCCTACAATGAGCAGTTCTTC
D gene: .; CDR3 length: 15; clone size: .; J gene: TRBJ1-5; V gene: TRBV13; CDR3 protein: CASSLARTVNQPQHF; CDR3 DNA: TGTGCCAGCAGCTTAGCCAGGACAGTAAATCAGCCCCAGCATTTT
D gene: .; CDR3 length: 13; clone size: .; J gene: TRBJ1-1; V gene: TRBV4-2; CDR3 protein: CASSPLRNTEAFF; CDR3 DNA: TGTGCCAGCAGCCCCCTGCGGAACACTGAAGCTTTCTTT
D gene: TRBD1; CDR3 length: 16; clone size: .; J gene: TRBJ2-7; V gene: TRBV30; CDR3 protein: CAWSANRGPLSYEQYF; CDR3 DNA: TGTGCCTGGAGTGCAAACAGGGGGCCGCTTTCCTACGAGCAGTACTTC
D gene: .; CDR3 length: 14; clone size: .; J gene: TRBJ2-1; V gene: TRBV9; CDR3 protein: CASSVAFSYNEQFF; CDR3 DNA: TGTGCCAGCAGCGTAGCGTTCTCCTACAATGAGCAGTTCTTC
D gene: TRBD2; CDR3 length: 15; clone size: .; J gene: TRBJ2-1; V gene: TRBV11-2; CDR3 protein: CASSWEAGGLNEQFF; CDR3 DNA: TGTGCCAGCAGCTGGGAAGCGGGAGGGCTCAATGAGCAGTTCTTC
D gene: TRBD1; CDR3 length: 12; clone size: .; J gene: TRBJ1-1; V gene: TRBV7-9; CDR3 protein: CASSWGTAEAFF; CDR3 DNA: TGTGCCAGCAGCTGGGGGACAGCTGAAGCTTTCTTT
D gene: .; CDR3 length: 13; clone size: .; J gene: TRBJ2-7; V gene: TRBV18; CDR3 protein: CASSPKESYEQYF; CDR3 DNA: TGTGCCAGCTCACCCAAAGAGTCCTACGAGCAGTACTTC
D gene: TRBD1; CDR3 length: 13; clone size: .; J gene: TRBJ1-5; V gene: TRBV29-1; CDR3 protein: CSVGQGVNQPQHF; CDR3 DNA: TGCAGCGTGGGACAGGGTGTAAATCAGCCCCAGCATTTT
D gene: .; CDR3 length: 14; clone size: .; J gene: TRBJ2-1; V gene: TRBV5-1; CDR3 protein: CASSFSGTYNEQFF; CDR3 DNA: TGCGCCAGCAGCTTTTCGGGAACCTACAATGAGCAGTTCTTC
D gene: .; CDR3 length: 13; clone size: .; J gene: TRBJ1-5; V gene: TRBV7-3; CDR3 protein: CASSLSSTQPQHF; CDR3 DNA: TGTGCCAGCAGCTTAAGCAGTACTCAGCCCCAGCATTTT
D gene: .; CDR3 length: 15; clone size: .; J gene: TRBJ2-3; V gene: TRBV5-1; CDR3 protein: CASSLADIGTDTQYF; CDR3 DNA: TGCGCCAGCAGCCTTGCGGACATAGGCACAGATACGCAGTATTTT
D gene: .; CDR3 length: 11; clone size: once; J gene: TRBJ1-1; V gene: TRBV20-1; CDR3 protein: CSARRTDEAFF; CDR3 DNA: TGCAGTGCTAGGCGGACAGATGAAGCTTTCTTT
D gene: TRBD2; CDR3 length: 16; clone size: .; J gene: TRBJ2-1; V gene: TRBV5-1; CDR3 protein: CASSLPSAGGYNEQFF; CDR3 DNA: TGCGCCAGCAGCCTCCCTTCAGCGGGAGGGTACAATGAGCAGTTCTTC
D gene: .; CDR3 length: 14; clone size: .; J gene: TRBJ2-7; V gene: TRBV19; CDR3 protein: CASSILGGADEQYF; CDR3 DNA: TGTGCCAGTAGTATACTGGGGGGGGCAGACGAGCAGTACTTC
D gene: TRBD1; CDR3 length: 15; clone size: .; J gene: TRBJ1-5; V gene: TRBV19; CDR3 protein: CASRRTGFSNQPQHF; CDR3 DNA: TGTGCCAGTCGGAGGACAGGCTTTAGCAATCAGCCCCAGCATTTT
D gene: TRBD2; CDR3 length: 15; clone size: .; J gene: TRBJ2-3; V gene: TRBV7-2; CDR3 protein: CASRPGGSKVDTQYF; CDR3 DNA: TGTGCCAGCAGACCGGGGGGGAGCAAGGTAGATACGCAGTATTTT
D gene: .; CDR3 length: 14; clone size: once; J gene: TRBJ2-1; V gene: TRBV29-1; CDR3 protein: CSVVPGERLNEQFF; CDR3 DNA: TGCAGCGTTGTACCGGGAGAGCGGCTCAATGAGCAGTTCTTC
D gene: .; CDR3 length: 15; clone size: .; J gene: TRBJ2-3; V gene: TRBV9; CDR3 protein: CASSVESAGTDTQYF; CDR3 DNA: TGTGCCAGCAGCGTAGAAAGCGCCGGCACAGATACGCAGTATTTT
D gene: TRBD1; CDR3 length: 16; clone size: .; J gene: TRBJ2-2; V gene: TRBV5-4; CDR3 protein: CASSPRQGGRTGELFF; CDR3 DNA: TGTGCCAGCAGCCCTCGACAGGGCGGTCGCACCGGGGAGCTGTTTTTT
D gene: .; CDR3 length: 14; clone size: .; J gene: TRBJ2-3; V gene: TRBV7-2; CDR3 protein: CASSPTTYTDTQYF; CDR3 DNA: TGTGCCAGCAGCCCGACTACCTACACAGATACGCAGTATTTT
D gene: .; CDR3 length: 15; clone size: .; J gene: TRBJ2-1; V gene: TRBV13; CDR3 protein: CASSAHDMSYNEQFF; CDR3 DNA: TGTGCCAGCAGCGCGCACGACATGTCCTACAATGAGCAGTTCTTC
D gene: TRBD1; CDR3 length: 13; clone size: .; J gene: TRBJ1-3; V gene: TRBV29-1; CDR3 protein: CSVRRGSGNTIYF; CDR3 DNA: TGCAGCGTTCGCAGGGGGAGTGGAAACACCATATATTTT
D gene: .; CDR3 length: 16; clone size: .; J gene: TRBJ2-7; V gene: TRBV9; CDR3 protein: CASSPGLSSGSYEQYF; CDR3 DNA: TGTGCCAGCAGCCCCGGACTCTCTTCTGGGTCCTACGAGCAGTACTTC
D gene: .; CDR3 length: 18; clone size: .; J gene: TRBJ2-1; V gene: TRBV5-6; CDR3 protein: CASSFPRNRLAVYNEQFF; CDR3 DNA: TGTGCCAGCAGCTTCCCCAGGAACCGGCTAGCCGTCTACAATGAGCAGTTCTTC
D gene: .; CDR3 length: 11; clone size: once; J gene: TRBJ2-2; V gene: TRBV11-2; CDR3 protein: CASNVLGELFF; CDR3 DNA: TGTGCCAGCAACGTTCTAGGGGAGCTGTTTTTT
D gene: .; CDR3 length: 13; clone size: .; J gene: TRBJ1-1; V gene: TRBV5-1; CDR3 protein: CASSLGAVAEAFF; CDR3 DNA: TGCGCCAGCAGCTTGGGGGCCGTCGCTGAAGCTTTCTTT
D gene: .; CDR3 length: 15; clone size: .; J gene: TRBJ1-4; V gene: TRBV28; CDR3 protein: CASSGQSATNEKLFF; CDR3 DNA: TGTGCCAGCAGTGGACAGTCTGCAACTAATGAAAAACTGTTTTTT
D gene: TRBD1; CDR3 length: 16; clone size: once; J gene: TRBJ2-1; V gene: TRBV7-6; CDR3 protein: CASSTYRGQTYNEQFF; CDR3 DNA: TGTGCCAGCAGCACTTACAGGGGACAAACCTACAATGAGCAGTTCTTC
D gene: TRBD1; CDR3 length: 15; clone size: .; J gene: TRBJ1-4; V gene: TRBV27; CDR3 protein: CASSLLGTGKEKLFF; CDR3 DNA: TGTGCCAGCAGTTTATTGGGGACAGGGAAGGAAAAACTGTTTTTT
D gene: .; CDR3 length: 16; clone size: .; J gene: TRBJ1-2; V gene: TRBV7-9; CDR3 protein: CASSQSGGHLNYGYTF; CDR3 DNA: TGTGCCAGCAGCCAAAGTGGGGGACACCTAAACTATGGCTACACCTTC
D gene: TRBD1; CDR3 length: 16; clone size: .; J gene: TRBJ2-5; V gene: TRBV27; CDR3 protein: CASSHRQGAAGETQYF; CDR3 DNA: TGTGCCAGCAGCCACCGACAGGGGGCAGCCGGAGAGACCCAGTACTTC
D gene: .; CDR3 length: 18; clone size: .; J gene: TRBJ1-1; V gene: TRBV11-2; CDR3 protein: CASSSLGTQPRRNTEAFF; CDR3 DNA: TGTGCCAGCAGCTCGCTCGGGACACAACCCCGGAGAAACACTGAAGCTTTCTTT
D gene: TRBD1; CDR3 length: 15; clone size: .; J gene: TRBJ2-7; V gene: TRBV9; CDR3 protein: CASSVGTGQTYEQYF; CDR3 DNA: TGTGCCAGCAGCGTAGGGACAGGGCAAACCTACGAGCAGTACTTC
D gene: .; CDR3 length: 15; clone size: .; J gene: TRBJ1-1; V gene: TRBV28; CDR3 protein: CASSLGGALNTEAFF; CDR3 DNA: TGTGCCAGCAGTTTGGGGGGGGCACTGAACACTGAAGCTTTCTTT
D gene: .; CDR3 length: 13; clone size: .; J gene: TRBJ1-5; V gene: TRBV30; CDR3 protein: CAWGPMSNQPQHF; CDR3 DNA: TGTGCCTGGGGCCCGATGAGCAATCAGCCCCAGCATTTT
D gene: TRBD2; CDR3 length: 17; clone size: .; J gene: TRBJ2-3; V gene: TRBV5-4; CDR3 protein: CASSQGTSGRAPDTQYF; CDR3 DNA: TGTGCCAGCAGCCAAGGGACTAGCGGGAGGGCCCCAGATACGCAGTATTTT
D gene: TRBD2; CDR3 length: 14; clone size: .; J gene: TRBJ2-3; V gene: TRBV7-3; CDR3 protein: CASSPRLAGDTQYF; CDR3 DNA: TGTGCCAGCAGCCCTAGACTAGCGGGAGATACGCAGTATTTT
D gene: .; CDR3 length: 14; clone size: .; J gene: TRBJ1-2; V gene: TRBV7-9; CDR3 protein: CASSLADEVYGYTF; CDR3 DNA: TGTGCCAGCAGCTTAGCGGATGAGGTCTATGGCTACACCTTC
D gene: .; CDR3 length: 17; clone size: .; J gene: TRBJ2-1; V gene: TRBV4-1; CDR3 protein: CASSQEDDSSSYNEQFF; CDR3 DNA: TGCGCCAGCAGCCAAGAGGATGACTCCAGCTCCTACAATGAGCAGTTCTTC
D gene: TRBD1; CDR3 length: 14; clone size: once; J gene: TRBJ1-1; V gene: TRBV25-1; CDR3 protein: CASVQGASYTEAFF; CDR3 DNA: TGTGCCAGCGTGCAGGGGGCTTCGTACACTGAAGCTTTCTTT
D gene: .; CDR3 length: 12; clone size: many; J gene: TRBJ1-2; V gene: TRBV11-2; CDR3 protein: CASSSGNYGYTF; CDR3 DNA: TGTGCCAGCAGTTCGGGGAACTATGGCTACACCTTC
D gene: .; CDR3 length: 12; clone size: .; J gene: TRBJ1-2; V gene: TRBV19; CDR3 protein: CASSKQGDGYTF; CDR3 DNA: TGTGCCAGTAGTAAGCAGGGTGATGGCTACACCTTC
D gene: TRBD2; CDR3 length: 16; clone size: .; J gene: TRBJ2-3; V gene: TRBV6-6; CDR3 protein: CASIRLAGSVTDTQYF; CDR3 DNA: TGTGCCAGCATCCGACTAGCGGGAAGCGTAACAGATACGCAGTATTTT
D gene: TRBD1; CDR3 length: 19; clone size: .; J gene: TRBJ1-5; V gene: TRBV15; CDR3 protein: CATSRDYTGAMGSNQPQHF; CDR3 DNA: TGTGCCACCAGCAGAGATTACACAGGGGCGATGGGAAGCAATCAGCCCCAGCATTTT
D gene: .; CDR3 length: 14; clone size: .; J gene: TRBJ1-2; V gene: TRBV5-1; CDR3 protein: CASSNTGSNYGYTF; CDR3 DNA: TGCGCCAGCAGTAATACGGGGTCTAACTATGGCTACACCTTC
D gene: TRBD1; CDR3 length: 14; clone size: .; J gene: TRBJ2-7; V gene: TRBV27; CDR3 protein: CASSFAQGKNEQYF; CDR3 DNA: TGTGCCAGCAGTTTCGCACAGGGGAAAAACGAGCAGTACTTC